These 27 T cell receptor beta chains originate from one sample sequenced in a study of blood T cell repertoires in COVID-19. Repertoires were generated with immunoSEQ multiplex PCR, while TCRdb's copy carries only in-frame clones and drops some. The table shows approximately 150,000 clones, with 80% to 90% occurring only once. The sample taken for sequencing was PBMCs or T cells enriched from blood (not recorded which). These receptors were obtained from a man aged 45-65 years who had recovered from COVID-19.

The chain's CDR3 is CASSLIGTGLSTDTQYF. The CDR3 DNA is TGTGCCAGCAGTTTAATCGGCACAGGCCTAAGCACAGATACGCAGTATTTT. The gene calls are TRBV28 and TRBJ2-3, with D perhaps TRBD1 (5 bases). Germline CDR1 reads MDHEN; CDR2 reads SYDVKM. CDR3 length equals 17 residues. V lost 2 bases and J lost 0, with 15 bases in between.

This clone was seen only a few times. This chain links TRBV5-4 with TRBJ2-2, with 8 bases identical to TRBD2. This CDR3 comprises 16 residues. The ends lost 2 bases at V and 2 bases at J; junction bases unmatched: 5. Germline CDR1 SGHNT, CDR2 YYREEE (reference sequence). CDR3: CASSLLSGTNTGELFF. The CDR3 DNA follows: TGTGCCAGCAGCTTACTTAGCGGGACTAACACCGGGGAGCTGTTTTTT. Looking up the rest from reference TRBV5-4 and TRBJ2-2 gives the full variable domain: ETGVTQSPTHLIKTRGQQVTLRCSSQSGHNTVSWYQQALGQGPQFIFQYYREEENGRGNFPPRFSGLQFPNYSSELNVNALELDDSALYLCASSLLSGTNTGELFFGEGSRLTVL.

The CDR3 DNA reads TGCAGCGTTGCGCGTCAGGGGCAGGGTGAAGCTTTCTTT. It specifies CSVARQGQGEAFF. The chain has TRBV29-1 and TRBJ1-1; tentative D call: TRBD1 (6 bases). CDR3 size: 13 residues. The V and J ends lost 4 bases and 7 bases respectively, with 16 bases between them. The germline CDR1 and CDR2 sequences are SQVTM and ANQGSEA.

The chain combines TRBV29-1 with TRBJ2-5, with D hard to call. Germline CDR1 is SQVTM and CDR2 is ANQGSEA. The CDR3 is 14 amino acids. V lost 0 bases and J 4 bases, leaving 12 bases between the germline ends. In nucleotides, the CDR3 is TGCAGCGTTGAAGATCAGGTCGTTACAGAGACCCAGTACTTC. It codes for CSVEDQVVTETQYF.

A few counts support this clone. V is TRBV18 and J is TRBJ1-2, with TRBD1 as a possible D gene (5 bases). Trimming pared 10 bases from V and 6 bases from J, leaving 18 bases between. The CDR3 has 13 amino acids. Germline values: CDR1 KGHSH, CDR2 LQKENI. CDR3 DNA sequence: TGTGCCACCGCAGCAGGGCAGAAGAATGGCTACACCTTC. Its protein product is CATAAGQKNGYTF.

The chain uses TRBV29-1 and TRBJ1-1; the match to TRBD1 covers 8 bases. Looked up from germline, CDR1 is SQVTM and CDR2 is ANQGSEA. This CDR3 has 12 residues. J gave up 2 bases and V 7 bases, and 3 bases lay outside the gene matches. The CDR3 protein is CSAGQGNTEAFF. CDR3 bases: TGCAGCGCTGGACAGGGTAACACTGAAGCTTTCTTT.

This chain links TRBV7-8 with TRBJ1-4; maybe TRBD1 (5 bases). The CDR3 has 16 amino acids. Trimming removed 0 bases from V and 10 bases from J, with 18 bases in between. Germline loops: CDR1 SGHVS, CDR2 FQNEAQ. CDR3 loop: CASSLAEGKGGGKLFF. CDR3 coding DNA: TGTGCCAGCAGCTTAGCGGAGGGGAAGGGTGGGGGAAAACTGTTTTTT.

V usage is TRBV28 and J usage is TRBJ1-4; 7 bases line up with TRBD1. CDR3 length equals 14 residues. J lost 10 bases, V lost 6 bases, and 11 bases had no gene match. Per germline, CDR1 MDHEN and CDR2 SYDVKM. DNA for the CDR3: TGTGCCAGCAGCCCTATCGACAGGGTCGGAAAACTGTTTTTT. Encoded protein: CASSPIDRVGKLFF.

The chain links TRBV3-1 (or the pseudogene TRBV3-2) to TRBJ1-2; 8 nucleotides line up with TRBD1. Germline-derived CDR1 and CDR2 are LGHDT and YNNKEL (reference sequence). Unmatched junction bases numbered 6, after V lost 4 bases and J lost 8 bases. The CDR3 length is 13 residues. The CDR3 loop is CASSPVTGAGYTF. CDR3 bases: TGTGCCAGCAGCCCGGTGACAGGGGCCGGCTACACCTTC.

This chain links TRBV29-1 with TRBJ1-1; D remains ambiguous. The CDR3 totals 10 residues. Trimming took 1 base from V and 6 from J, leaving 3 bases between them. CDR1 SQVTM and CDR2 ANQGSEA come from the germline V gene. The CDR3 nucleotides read TGCAGCGTTGAAGGAGCTGAAGCTTTCTTT. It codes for CSVEGAEAFF.

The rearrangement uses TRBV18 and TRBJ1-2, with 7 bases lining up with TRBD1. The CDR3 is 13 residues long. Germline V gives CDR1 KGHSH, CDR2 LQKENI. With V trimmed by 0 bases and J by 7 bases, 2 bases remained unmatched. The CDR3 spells CASSPPGQFGYTF. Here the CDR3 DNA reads TGTGCCAGCTCACCACCGGGACAGTTTGGCTACACCTTC.

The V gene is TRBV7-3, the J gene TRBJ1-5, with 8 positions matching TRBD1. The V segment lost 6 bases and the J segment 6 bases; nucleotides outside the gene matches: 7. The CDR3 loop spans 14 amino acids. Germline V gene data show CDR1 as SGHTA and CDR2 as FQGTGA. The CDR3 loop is CASRRTGPVQPQHF. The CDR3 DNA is TGTGCCAGCAGGCGGACAGGGCCGGTTCAGCCCCAGCATTTT.

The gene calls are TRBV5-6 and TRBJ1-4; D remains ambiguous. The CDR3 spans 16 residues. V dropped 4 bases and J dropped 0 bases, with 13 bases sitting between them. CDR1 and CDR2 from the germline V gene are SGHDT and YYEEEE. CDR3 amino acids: CASSRKVLATNEKLFF. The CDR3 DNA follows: TGTGCCAGCAGCCGAAAGGTCCTAGCAACTAATGAAAAACTGTTTTTT.

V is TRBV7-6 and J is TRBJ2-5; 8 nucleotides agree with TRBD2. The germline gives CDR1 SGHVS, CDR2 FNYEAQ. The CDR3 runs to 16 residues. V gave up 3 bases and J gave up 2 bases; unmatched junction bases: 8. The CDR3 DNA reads TGTGCCAGCAGCTTGGGGTCTAGCGGGCTACAAGAGACCCAGTACTTC. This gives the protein CASSLGSSGLQETQYF.

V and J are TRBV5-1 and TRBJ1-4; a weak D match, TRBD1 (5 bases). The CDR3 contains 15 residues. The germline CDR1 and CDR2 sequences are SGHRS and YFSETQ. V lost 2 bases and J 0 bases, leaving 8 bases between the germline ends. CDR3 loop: CASSFVGATNEKLFF. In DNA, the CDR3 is TGCGCCAGCAGCTTTGTAGGGGCAACTAATGAAAAACTGTTTTTT.

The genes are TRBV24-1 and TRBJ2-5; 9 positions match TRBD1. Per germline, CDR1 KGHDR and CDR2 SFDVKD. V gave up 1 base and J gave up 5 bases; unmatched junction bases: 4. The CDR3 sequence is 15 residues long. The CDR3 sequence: CATSDFGQGYETQYF. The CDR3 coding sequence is TGTGCCACCAGTGATTTCGGACAGGGGTACGAGACCCAGTACTTC.

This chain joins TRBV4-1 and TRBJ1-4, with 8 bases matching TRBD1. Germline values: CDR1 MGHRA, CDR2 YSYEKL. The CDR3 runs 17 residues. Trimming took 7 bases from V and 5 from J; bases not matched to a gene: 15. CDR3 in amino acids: CASTASPGTGRNEKLFF. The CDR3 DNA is TGCGCCAGCACCGCCTCTCCTGGGACAGGCCGGAATGAAAAACTGTTTTTT.

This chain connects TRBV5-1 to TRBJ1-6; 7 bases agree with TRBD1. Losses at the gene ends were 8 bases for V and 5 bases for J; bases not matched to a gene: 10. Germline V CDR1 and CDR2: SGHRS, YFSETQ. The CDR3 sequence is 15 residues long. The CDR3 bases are TGCGCCAGTGCGCAGGGGGGTGAGAATAATTCACCCCTCCACTTT. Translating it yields CASAQGGENNSPLHF.

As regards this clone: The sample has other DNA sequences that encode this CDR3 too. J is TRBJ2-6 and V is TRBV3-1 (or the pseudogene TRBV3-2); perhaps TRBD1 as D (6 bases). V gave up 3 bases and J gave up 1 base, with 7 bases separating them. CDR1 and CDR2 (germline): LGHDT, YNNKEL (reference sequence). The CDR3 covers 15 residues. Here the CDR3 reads CASSHTGSGANVLTF. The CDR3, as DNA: TGTGCCAGCAGCCATACAGGGTCTGGGGCCAACGTCCTGACTTTC.

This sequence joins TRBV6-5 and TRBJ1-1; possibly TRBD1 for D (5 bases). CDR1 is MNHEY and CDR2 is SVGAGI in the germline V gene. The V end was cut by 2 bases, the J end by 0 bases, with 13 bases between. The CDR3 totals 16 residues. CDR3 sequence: CASSYSLRALNTEAFF. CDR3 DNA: TGTGCCAGCAGTTACAGTCTCAGGGCCCTGAACACTGAAGCTTTCTTT.

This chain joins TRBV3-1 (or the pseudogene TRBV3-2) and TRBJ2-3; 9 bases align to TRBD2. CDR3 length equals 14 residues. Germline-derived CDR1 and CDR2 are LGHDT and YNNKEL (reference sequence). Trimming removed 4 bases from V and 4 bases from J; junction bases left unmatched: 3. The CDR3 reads CASSPSGAPDTQYF. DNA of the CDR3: TGTGCCAGCAGCCCTAGCGGGGCCCCAGATACGCAGTATTTT.

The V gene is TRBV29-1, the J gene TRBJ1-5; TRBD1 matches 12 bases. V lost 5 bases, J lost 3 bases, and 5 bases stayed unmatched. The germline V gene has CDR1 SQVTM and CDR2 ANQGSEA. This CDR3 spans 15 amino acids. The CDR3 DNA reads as TGCAGCGTTTCTCTGGGACAGGGGGCCAATCAGCCCCAGCATTTT. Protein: CSVSLGQGANQPQHF.

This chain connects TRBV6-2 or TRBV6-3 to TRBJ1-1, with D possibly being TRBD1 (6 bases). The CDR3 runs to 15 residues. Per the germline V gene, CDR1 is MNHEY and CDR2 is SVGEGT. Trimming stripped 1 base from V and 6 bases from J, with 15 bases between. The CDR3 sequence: CASSYWSGETPEAFF. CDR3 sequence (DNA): TGTGCCAGCAGTTACTGGTCAGGGGAAACCCCTGAAGCTTTCTTT.

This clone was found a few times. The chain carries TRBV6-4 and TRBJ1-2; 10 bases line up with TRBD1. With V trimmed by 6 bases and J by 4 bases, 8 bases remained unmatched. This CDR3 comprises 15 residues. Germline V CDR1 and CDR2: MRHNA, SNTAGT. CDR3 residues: CASREGQGSGYGYTF. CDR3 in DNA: TGTGCCAGCAGAGAGGGACAGGGGTCGGGCTATGGCTACACCTTC.

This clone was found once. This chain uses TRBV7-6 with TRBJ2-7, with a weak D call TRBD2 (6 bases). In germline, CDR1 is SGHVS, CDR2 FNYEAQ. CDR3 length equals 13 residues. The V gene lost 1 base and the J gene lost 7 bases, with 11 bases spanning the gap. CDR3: CASSLELAWEQYF. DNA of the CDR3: TGTGCCAGCAGCTTAGAGCTAGCGTGGGAGCAGTACTTC.

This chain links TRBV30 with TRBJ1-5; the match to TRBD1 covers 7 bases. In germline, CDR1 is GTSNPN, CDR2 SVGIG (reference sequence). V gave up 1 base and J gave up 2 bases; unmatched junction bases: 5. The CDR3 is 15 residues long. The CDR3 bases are TGTGCCTGGAGTGAGGGGACAGTCGGCAATCAGCCCCAGCATTTT. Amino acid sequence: CAWSEGTVGNQPQHF.

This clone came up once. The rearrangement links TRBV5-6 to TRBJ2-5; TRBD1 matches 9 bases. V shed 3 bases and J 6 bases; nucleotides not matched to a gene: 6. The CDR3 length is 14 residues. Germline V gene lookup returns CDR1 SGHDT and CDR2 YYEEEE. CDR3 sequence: CASSYGTGRQTQYF. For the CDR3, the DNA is TGTGCCAGCAGCTACGGGACAGGGAGGCAGACCCAGTACTTC.